Each of the 8 T cell receptor beta chains below was sequenced from the same sample in a study of molecular identifiers for immune sequencing clone quantification. TCRdb re-called the PCR reads with MiXCR, one entry per CDR3 protein. The profile shows hundreds of thousands of distinct CDR3 sequences, about 21% of them singletons. Sequencing was carried out using naive CD8+ T cells from blood, with Jurkat cell RNA spiked in. The subset was: FACS-sorted CD8+CD4-CCR7+CD45RA+ naive T cells. All receptors come from a human donor in good health. Some libraries in this study had Jurkat cell RNA spiked in.

This clonotype showed up just a few times. J is TRBJ2-7 and V is TRBV28; D not certain. Trimming took off 5 bases at V and 4 bases at J, with 18 bases between the two ends. Germline assignment: CDR1 MDHEN and CDR2 SYDVKM. CDR3 size: 15 residues. The CDR3 nucleotides are TGTGCCAGCAGTCCACAATGGGGTTTTGGATACGAGCAGTACTTC. This codes for CASSPQWGFGYEQYF.

This sequence joins TRBV27 and TRBJ2-2; 9 bases line up with TRBD1. Germline lookup yields CDR1 MNHEY and CDR2 SMNVEV (reference sequence). CDR3 length equals 15 residues. J was trimmed by 4 bases and V by 3 bases; bases with no gene match: 3. The CDR3 region is CASSFSTGGTGELFF. The CDR3 coding sequence is TGTGCCAGCAGTTTCTCGACAGGGGGCACCGGGGAGCTGTTTTTT.

In this sample, this clonotype turned up many times. The rearrangement links TRBV7-9 to TRBJ1-1, with D unclear. Looked up from germline, CDR1 is SEHNR and CDR2 is FQNEAQ (reference sequence). V dropped 5 bases and J dropped 8 bases, with 3 bases sitting between them. The CDR3 runs 9 residues. CDR3 sequence: CASSPEAFF. As DNA, the CDR3 is TGTGCCAGCAGCCCCGAAGCTTTCTTT.

About this clonotype itself: A clone one base away is much larger, so this may be a read error. The conserved final phenylalanine or tryptophan is absent from the CDR3, which likely points to a read error. The chain is built from TRBV6-5 and TRBJ2-3, with a tentative D call TRBD1 (5 bases). CDR1 is MNHEY and CDR2 is SVGAGI in the germline V gene. V shed 8 bases and J shed 4 bases, with 13 bases lying between them. The CDR3 is 13 amino acids. The CDR3 here is CASSGRVADTQYL. In nucleotides, the CDR3 is TGTGCCAGCTCGGGCAGGGTCGCAGATACGCAGTATCTT.

Note on this clonotype: Possible read error: a much larger clone is one base away. V usage is TRBV29-1 and J usage is TRBJ2-1; 8 bases map to TRBD1. The germline V gene encodes CDR1 SQVTM and CDR2 ANQGSEA. The CDR3 consists of 13 residues. V shed 5 bases, J shed 9 bases, and the junction held 9 bases outside the gene matches. This CDR3 is CSVPGQGKSEQFF. The CDR3 bases are TGCAGCGTTCCAGGACAGGGCAAAAGTGAGCAGTTCTTC.

Remarks on this clonotype: A much bigger clone sits one base away, suggesting this may be a read error. This chain joins TRBV30 and TRBJ1-1; D call uncertain. The germline gives CDR1 GTSNPN, CDR2 SVGIG (reference sequence). The CDR3 contains 13 residues. CDR3 DNA sequence: TGTGCCTGGAGTTCTGGCATGAACACTGAAGCTTCCTTT. It translates to CAWSSGMNTEASF.

Details on this clonotype: A much larger clone lies one base from this, so it may be a read error. In this CDR3 the conserved last residue, phenylalanine or tryptophan, is missing, so a read error is likely. This chain joins TRBV12-5 and TRBJ2-7, with 8 bases aligning to TRBD2. CDR3 length equals 13 residues. CDR1 and CDR2 from the germline V gene are LGHNT and FRNRAP. The trim removed 5 bases at V and 2 bases at J, leaving 2 bases unmatched. CDR3 amino acids: CASGPGLAYEQYL. The CDR3, as DNA: TGTGCTAGTGGTCCGGGACTAGCCTACGAGCAGTACCTC.

This clonotype was picked up many times. V is TRBV7-9 and J is TRBJ2-5, with D possibly matching TRBD2 (6 bases). Germline-derived CDR1 and CDR2 are SEHNR and FQNEAQ (reference sequence). V lost 3 bases to trimming and J lost 5 bases, with 16 bases between them. CDR3 size: 15 residues. The CDR3 DNA sequence: TGTGCCAGCAGCTTCCCGGGACTCTCGGGCGAGACCCAGTACTTC. It encodes CASSFPGLSGETQYF.